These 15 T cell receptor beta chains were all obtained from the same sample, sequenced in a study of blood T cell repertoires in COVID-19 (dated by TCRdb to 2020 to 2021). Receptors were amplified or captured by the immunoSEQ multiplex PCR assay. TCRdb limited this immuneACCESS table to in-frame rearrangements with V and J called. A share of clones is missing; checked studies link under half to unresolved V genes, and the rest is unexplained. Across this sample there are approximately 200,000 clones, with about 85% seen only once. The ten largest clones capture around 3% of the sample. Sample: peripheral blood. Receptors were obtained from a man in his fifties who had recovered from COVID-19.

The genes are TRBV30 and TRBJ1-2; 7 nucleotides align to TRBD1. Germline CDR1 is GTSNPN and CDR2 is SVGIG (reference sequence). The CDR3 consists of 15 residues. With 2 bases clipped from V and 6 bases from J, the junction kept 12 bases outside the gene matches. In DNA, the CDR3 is TGTGCCTGGAGTCGTCGGTTACAGGGGTTGGATGGCTACACCTTC. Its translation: CAWSRRLQGLDGYTF.

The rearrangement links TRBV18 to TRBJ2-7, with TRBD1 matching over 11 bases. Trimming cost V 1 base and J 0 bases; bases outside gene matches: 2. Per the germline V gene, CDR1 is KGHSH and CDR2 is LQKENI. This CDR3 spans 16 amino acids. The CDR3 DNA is TGTGCCAGCTCACCACATGGACAGGGGGCCTCCTACGAGCAGTACTTC. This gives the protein CASSPHGQGASYEQYF.

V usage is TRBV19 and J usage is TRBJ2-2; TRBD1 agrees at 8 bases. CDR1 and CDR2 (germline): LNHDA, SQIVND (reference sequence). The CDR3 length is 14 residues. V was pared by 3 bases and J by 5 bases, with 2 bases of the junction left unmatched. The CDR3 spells CASSMDRATGELFF. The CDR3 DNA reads TGTGCCAGTAGTATGGACAGGGCAACCGGGGAGCTGTTTTTT. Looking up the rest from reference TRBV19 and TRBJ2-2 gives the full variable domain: DGGITQSPKYLFRKEGQNVTLSCEQNLNHDAMYWYRQDPGQGLRLIYYSQIVNDFQKGDIAEGYSVSREKKESFPLTVTSAQKNPTAFYLCASSMDRATGELFFGEGSRLTVL.

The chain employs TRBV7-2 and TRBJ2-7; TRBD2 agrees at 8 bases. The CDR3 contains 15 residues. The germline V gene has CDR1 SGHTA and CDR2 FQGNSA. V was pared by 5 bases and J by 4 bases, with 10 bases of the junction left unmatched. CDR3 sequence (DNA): TGTGCCAGCAGCCCCAGCGGGAGTGGGCGGTACGAGCAGTACTTC. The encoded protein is CASSPSGSGRYEQYF.

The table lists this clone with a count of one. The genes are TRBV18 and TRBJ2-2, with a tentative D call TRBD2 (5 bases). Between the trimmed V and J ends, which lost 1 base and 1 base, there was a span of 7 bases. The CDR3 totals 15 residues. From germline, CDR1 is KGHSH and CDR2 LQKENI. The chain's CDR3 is CASSPQDLNTGELFF. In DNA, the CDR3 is TGTGCCAGCTCACCACAGGACTTGAACACCGGGGAGCTGTTTTTT.

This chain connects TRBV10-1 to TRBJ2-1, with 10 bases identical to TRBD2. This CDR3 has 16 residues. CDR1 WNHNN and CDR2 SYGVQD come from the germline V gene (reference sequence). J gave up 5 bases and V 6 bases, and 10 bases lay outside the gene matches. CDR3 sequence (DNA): TGCGCCAGCAGCCAATCCGGGACTAGCGAAGACAATGAGCAGTTCTTC. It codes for CASSQSGTSEDNEQFF.

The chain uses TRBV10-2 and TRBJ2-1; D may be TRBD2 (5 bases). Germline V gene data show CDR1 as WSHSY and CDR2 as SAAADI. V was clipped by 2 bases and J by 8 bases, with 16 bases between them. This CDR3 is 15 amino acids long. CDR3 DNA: TGCGCCAGCAGTGAGCCGGGCAGCGGAACGGATGAGCAGTTCTTC. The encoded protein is CASSEPGSGTDEQFF.

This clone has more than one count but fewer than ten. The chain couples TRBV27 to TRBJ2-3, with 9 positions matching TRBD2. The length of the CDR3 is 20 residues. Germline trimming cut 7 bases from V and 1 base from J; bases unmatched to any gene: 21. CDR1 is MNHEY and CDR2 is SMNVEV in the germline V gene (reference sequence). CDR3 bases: TGTGCCAGCAAGGGTCCCTCTGGGCTAGCGGGAATTAGTCGCACAGATACGCAGTATTTT. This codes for CASKGPSGLAGISRTDTQYF.

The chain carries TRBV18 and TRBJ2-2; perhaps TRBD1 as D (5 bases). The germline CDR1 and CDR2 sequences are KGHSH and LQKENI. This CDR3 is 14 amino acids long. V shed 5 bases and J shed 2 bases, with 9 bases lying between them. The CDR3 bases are TGTGCCAGCTCAGGGGCGGCAAACACCGGGGAGCTGTTTTTT. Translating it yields CASSGAANTGELFF.

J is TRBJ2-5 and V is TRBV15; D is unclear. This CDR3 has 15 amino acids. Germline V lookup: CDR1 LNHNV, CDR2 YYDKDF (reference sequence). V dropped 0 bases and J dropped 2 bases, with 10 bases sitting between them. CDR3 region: CATSRDASGQETQYF. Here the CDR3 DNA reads TGTGCCACCAGCAGAGATGCTAGTGGTCAAGAGACCCAGTACTTC.

CDR3 nucleotide sequence: TGCGCCAGCAGGCCAGGATCGGGAAATGAGCAGTTCTTC. Translation: CASRPGSGNEQFF. The genes are TRBV5-1 and TRBJ2-1, with D possibly being TRBD2 (5 bases). V lost 5 bases and J 7 bases, leaving 13 bases between the germline ends. CDR3 size: 13 residues. Germline V CDR1 and CDR2: SGHRS, YFSETQ.

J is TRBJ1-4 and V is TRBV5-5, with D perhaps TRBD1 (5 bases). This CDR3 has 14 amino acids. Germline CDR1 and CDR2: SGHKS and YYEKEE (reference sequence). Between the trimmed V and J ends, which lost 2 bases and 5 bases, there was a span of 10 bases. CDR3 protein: CASSFVGVNEKLFF. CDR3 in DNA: TGTGCCAGCAGCTTCGTAGGGGTGAATGAAAAACTGTTTTTT.

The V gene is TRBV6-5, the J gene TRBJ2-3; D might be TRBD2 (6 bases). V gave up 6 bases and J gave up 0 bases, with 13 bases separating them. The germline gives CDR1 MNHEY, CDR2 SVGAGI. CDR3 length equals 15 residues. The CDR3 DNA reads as TGTGCCAGCAGATTTAGCGGAGTTAGCACAGATACGCAGTATTTT. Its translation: CASRFSGVSTDTQYF.

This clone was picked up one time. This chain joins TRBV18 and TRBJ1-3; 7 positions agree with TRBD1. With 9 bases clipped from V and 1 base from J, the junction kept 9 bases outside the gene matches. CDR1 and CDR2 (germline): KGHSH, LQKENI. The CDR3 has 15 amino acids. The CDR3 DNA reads TGTGCCAGTGAGGGGGACAGAATATCTGGAAACACCATATATTTT. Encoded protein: CASEGDRISGNTIYF. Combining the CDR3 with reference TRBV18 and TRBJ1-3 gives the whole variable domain NAGVMQNPRHLVRRRGQEARLRCSPMKGHSHVYWYRQLPEEGLKFMVYLQKENIIDESGMPKERFSAEFPKEGPSILRIQQVVRGDSAAYFCASEGDRISGNTIYFGEGSWLTVV.

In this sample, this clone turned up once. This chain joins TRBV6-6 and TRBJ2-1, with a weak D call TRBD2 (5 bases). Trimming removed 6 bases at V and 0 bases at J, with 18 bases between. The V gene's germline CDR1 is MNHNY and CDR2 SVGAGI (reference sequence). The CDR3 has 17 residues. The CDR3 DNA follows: TGTGCCAGCAGCCGACGACCAGGTGGGAGCTCCTACAATGAGCAGTTCTTC. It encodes CASSRRPGGSSYNEQFF.